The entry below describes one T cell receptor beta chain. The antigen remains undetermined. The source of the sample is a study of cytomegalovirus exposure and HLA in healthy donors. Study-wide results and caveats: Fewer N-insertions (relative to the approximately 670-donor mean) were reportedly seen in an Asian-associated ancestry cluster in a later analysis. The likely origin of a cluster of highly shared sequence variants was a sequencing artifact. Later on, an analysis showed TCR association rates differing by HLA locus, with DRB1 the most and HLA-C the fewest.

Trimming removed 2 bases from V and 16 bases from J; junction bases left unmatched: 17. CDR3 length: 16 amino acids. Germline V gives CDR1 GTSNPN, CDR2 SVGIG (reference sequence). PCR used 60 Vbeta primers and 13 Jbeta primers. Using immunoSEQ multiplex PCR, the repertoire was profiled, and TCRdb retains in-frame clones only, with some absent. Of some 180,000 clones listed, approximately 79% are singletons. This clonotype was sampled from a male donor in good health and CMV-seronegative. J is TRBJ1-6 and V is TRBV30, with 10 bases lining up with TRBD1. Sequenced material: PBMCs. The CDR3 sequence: CAWSPTGTGVYAELHF. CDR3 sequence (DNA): TGTGCCTGGAGTCCTACCGGGACAGGGGTATATGCGGAGCTCCACTTT.